This T cell receptor (beta chain) emerged from a study of blood T cells in healthy people across ages. Study results and limitations: Observed TCR beta diversity per million T cells went down as age went up. This fall followed a roughly linear course with age. Naive T cell percentage strongly correlated with TCR beta diversity. A greater number of naive CD4+ cells and higher diversity distinguished long-lived donors from aged donors.

The CDR3 extends over 14 amino acids. Germline CDR1 and CDR2: MGHDK and SYGVNS. V was pared by 1 base and J by 5 bases, with 10 bases between. A remark on this clonotype: Its target is unknown.

Through a sample-barcoded 5' primer and a J-beta primer mix, a second PCR was run for roughly 7 to 12 cycles. Each cDNA molecule was tagged by a template-switch adaptor that had 12 random nucleotides. MiXCR, applied by TCRdb to the 5' RACE reads, yields one record per CDR3 protein. In the table there are approximately 680,000 distinct CDR3 sequences, about 30% of which are singletons. The receptor's source is a woman older than 75 in good health. The sample comprised blood. This chain joins TRBV25-1 and TRBJ2-3; D is unresolved. CDR3 in amino acids: CASSESRPQDTQYF. The DNA for the CDR3 is TGTGCCAGCAGTGAATCCCGACCCCAAGATACGCAGTATTTT.